This is a list of T cell receptor beta chains from one sample in a study of blood T cell repertoires in COVID-19. Produced via immunoSEQ multiplex PCR; TCRdb's table is partial and in-frame only. The data hold about 76,000 clones, with 65% to 90% observed a single time. The sequencing input was peripheral blood. All receptors come from an elderly man with acute or convalescent COVID-19. CDR3s include the opening cysteine and the closing phenylalanine or tryptophan. The D gene is left open where the match is weak.

DNA	CDR3	V	J	D
TGTGCCAGCAGCCGGGGGAGGGTAGGTCAAGAGACCCAGTACTTC	CASSRGRVGQETQYF	TRBV7-8	TRBJ2-5	TRBD2
TGTGCTAGTCTAAAATTAGCTTCGGGAGACAGGCAGTACTTC	CASLKLASGDRQYF	TRBV12-5	TRBJ2-7	.
TGTGCCACCAGTGGCCGGGGTACGGGACTAGCGGTAACCTATGAGCAGTTCTTC	CATSGRGTGLAVTYEQFF	TRBV24-1	TRBJ2-1	TRBD2
TGTGCCAGCAGTTTAGACGGTGAAGCTTTCTTT	CASSLDGEAFF	TRBV12-3/TRBV12-4	TRBJ1-1	.
TGCGCCAGCAGCCCAACAGGGGGCGCCCCGAATGAGCAGTTCTTC	CASSPTGGAPNEQFF	TRBV5-1	TRBJ2-1	TRBD1
TGTGCCAGCAGCTTAGGGTCCGCAGTAGGGGCAAATGAGCAGTTCTTC	CASSLGSAVGANEQFF	TRBV7-2	TRBJ2-1	.
TGTGCCAGCAGTGGGCGGGGACAGGGACTAAATCAGCCCCAGCATTTT	CASSGRGQGLNQPQHF	TRBV6-1	TRBJ1-5	TRBD1
TGTGCCAGCAGTTACGTAGGGGTGGCAGGGGCCAACGTCCTGACTTTC	CASSYVGVAGANVLTF	TRBV6-2/TRBV6-3	TRBJ2-6	.
TGTGCCAGTAGTATTGGGGACAGGGAGCAGTTCTTC	CASSIGDREQFF	TRBV19	TRBJ2-1	TRBD1
TGTGCCAGCAGCGACAGGGGAGGCAATCAGCCCCAGCATTTT	CASSDRGGNQPQHF	TRBV6-5	TRBJ1-5	TRBD1